This T cell receptor (beta chain) was documented in a study of OX40 agonist ivuxolimab in advanced cancers. Study-wide context: The study gave patients intravenous ivuxolimab at 0.01 to 10 mg/kg every 2 weeks.

As concerns this clone: Its antigen is currently unknown.

The trim removed 6 bases at V and 6 bases at J, leaving 4 bases unmatched. The CDR3 totals 13 residues. CDR1 is MNHEY, CDR2 SVGAGI, per germline. Produced via immunoSEQ multiplex PCR; TCRdb's table is partial and in-frame only. Of some 100,000 clones listed, 80% to 90% are singletons. General study results and limits: Determination of antigen specificity was not performed for the expanded peripheral T cells. Relatively little clonal expansion, among the lowest observed, appeared in partial responders at 0.1-3.0 mg/kg. Among the nonresponders, some also had low normalized T-cell clonal expansion.

The chain recombines TRBV6-5 with TRBJ2-7, with 11 nucleotides matching TRBD1. The TCR was taken from an adult with an advanced solid tumor such as melanoma, head and neck, liver or kidney cancer. Material: CD4+ or CD8+ T cells sorted from blood, obtained in a trial of the OX40 agonist ivuxolimab. The CDR3 here is CASSRTGGGEQYF. The CDR3 region has the DNA TGTGCCAGCAGCCGGACAGGGGGCGGCGAGCAGTACTTC.